The 10 T cell receptor beta chains given below trace back to one sample, sequenced in a study of breast tumors, draining lymph nodes, adjacent tissues. TCRdb redid the calling of the multiplex PCR reads with MiXCR, one entry per CDR3 protein. The sample gives approximately 100,000 distinct CDR3 sequences, 30% of which show up once; approximately 5% is in the top ten. Axillary draining lymph nodes of breast cancer patients supplied the node samples. Material for sequencing was axillary lymph node tissue. The source is a female donor with breast cancer. Some clones in this sample may be carry-over from other donors' samples.

V gene TRBV10-3 combines with J gene TRBJ2-1; TRBD2 is a possible D gene (5 bases). Germline CDR1 ENHRY, CDR2 SYGVKD. This CDR3 region has 16 residues. The V gene lost 0 bases and the J gene lost 7 bases, with 16 bases spanning the gap. Here the CDR3 DNA reads TGTGCCATCAGTGAGTCGATGGCGGGTGAGTGGAATGAGCAGTTCTTC. Residues: CAISESMAGEWNEQFF.

The sample holds many counts of this clonotype. The chain joins TRBV6-6 to TRBJ2-3; 7 nucleotides align to TRBD2. There are 16 residues in the CDR3. Germline V gene data show CDR1 as MNHNY and CDR2 as SVGAGI (reference sequence). J was trimmed by 6 bases and V by 4 bases; bases with no gene match: 13. In DNA, the CDR3 is TGTGCCAGCAGTTCTTCAAGCGGGACGCGGATGGATACGCAGTATTTT. Amino acids: CASSSSSGTRMDTQYF.

This clonotype was seen at least ten times. V gene TRBV6-1 combines with J gene TRBJ2-5; TRBD2 matches 8 bases. The V gene end was trimmed by 5 bases and the J gene end by 0 bases; junction bases not matched to a gene: 8. Germline CDR1 is MNHNS and CDR2 is SASEGT. There are 16 residues in the CDR3. The CDR3 nucleotides are TGTGCCAGCAGTAAAGGGGCTAGCGGGTACCAAGAGACCCAGTACTTC. Translated: CASSKGASGYQETQYF.

This clonotype was seen ten or more times. The chain has TRBV9 and TRBJ1-2; D gene uncertain. Germline lookup yields CDR1 SGDLS and CDR2 YYNGEE. The CDR3 runs 16 residues. Between the trimmed V and J ends, which lost 0 bases and 5 bases, there was a span of 17 bases. CDR3 region: CASSVERESLSYGYTF. The CDR3 nucleotides are TGTGCCAGCAGCGTAGAGAGGGAATCGTTAAGTTATGGCTACACCTTC.

This clonotype was observed many times. This chain links TRBV19 with TRBJ1-1; D is undetermined. V lost 7 bases and J lost 4, with 7 bases in between. Germline lookup yields CDR1 LNHDA and CDR2 SQIVND (reference sequence). CDR3 length: 11 residues. The CDR3 DNA is TGTGCCAGTAAAGGTTCCACTGAAGCTTTCTTT. Protein sequence: CASKGSTEAFF.

This clonotype was detected ten times or more. The chain combines TRBV2 with TRBJ1-1; 7 bases are a match to TRBD1. V lost 7 bases to trimming and J lost 1 base; unmatched junction nucleotides: 6. Germline lookup yields CDR1 SNHLY and CDR2 FYNNEI. This CDR3 comprises 14 residues. The CDR3 nucleotides are TGTGCCAGCATACTGACAGGGCAGAACACTGAAGCTTTCTTT. It yields the protein CASILTGQNTEAFF.

This clonotype was detected many times. CDR3 sequence (DNA): TGCAGTGCCCGGGGACTAGCGGGGCCTTACGAGCAGTACTTC. Translating gives CSARGLAGPYEQYF. The chain employs TRBV20-1 and TRBJ2-7; 13 nucleotides match TRBD2. Germline trimming cut 6 bases from V and 4 bases from J; bases unmatched to any gene: 6. CDR1 is DFQATT, CDR2 SNEGSKA, per germline (reference sequence). There are 14 residues in the CDR3.

The rearrangement joins TRBV20-1 to TRBJ2-5; D gene unclear. CDR1 and CDR2 from the germline V gene are DFQATT and SNEGSKA (reference sequence). The CDR3 sequence is 13 residues long. Between the trimmed V and J ends, which lost 0 bases and 4 bases, there was a span of 9 bases. The CDR3 DNA reads TGCAGTGCTAGAGATGGAGTAACAGAGACCCAGTACTTC. Translated: CSARDGVTETQYF.

This clonotype was seen repeatedly, ten times or more. The chain carries TRBV28 and TRBJ2-7, with D possibly matching TRBD2 (6 bases). Germline V gene lookup returns CDR1 MDHEN and CDR2 SYDVKM. With 1 base removed from V and 0 bases from J, the gap between germline ends came to 7 bases. This CDR3 spans 14 amino acids. Here the CDR3 DNA reads TGTGCCAGCAGTTTATACGGGAGCTCCTACGAGCAGTACTTC. Its translation is CASSLYGSSYEQYF. Variable domain in full (rest from reference TRBV28 and TRBJ2-7): DVKVTQSSRYLVKRTGEKVFLECVQDMDHENMFWYRQDPGLGLRLIYFSYDVKMKEKGDIPEGYSVSREKKERFSLILESASTNQTSMYLCASSLYGSSYEQYFGPGTRLTVT.

This clonotype was recorded a few times. The V call is TRBV18, the J call TRBJ1-1; D is ambiguous. Germline loops: CDR1 KGHSH, CDR2 LQKENI. V shed 0 bases and J shed 6 bases, with 11 bases lying between them. The CDR3 runs 14 residues. The CDR3 reads CASSPPTIAAEAFF. In DNA, the CDR3 is TGTGCCAGCTCACCACCCACGATTGCCGCTGAAGCTTTCTTT.